These 18 T cell receptor beta chains were sequenced from one sample in a study of cytomegalovirus exposure and HLA in healthy donors. Primers included in the PCR were 60 Vbeta and 13 Jbeta primers. Clones were read by immunoSEQ multiplex PCR, and TCRdb kept only the in-frame ones, dropping some. Among 130,000 or so clones listed, around three quarters were seen once. The sample taken for sequencing was PBMCs. The receptor set was obtained from a male donor in good health and CMV-seropositive.

V is TRBV27 and J is TRBJ2-3; 13 bases are shared with TRBD2. The CDR3 sequence is 15 residues long. Germline lookup yields CDR1 MNHEY and CDR2 SMNVEV (reference sequence). Trimming at V came to 6 bases and at J to 5 bases, leaving 5 bases not matched to a gene. This CDR3 is CASSLLAGGGDTQYF. For the CDR3, the DNA is TGTGCCAGCAGCTTACTAGCGGGAGGGGGAGATACGCAGTATTTT.

This rearrangement joins TRBV29-1 to TRBJ1-1; D is ambiguous. Trimming stripped 4 bases from V and 1 base from J, with 10 bases between. Germline CDR1 is SQVTM and CDR2 is ANQGSEA. CDR3 size: 13 residues. The CDR3 is CSVGQHQNTEAFF. DNA of the CDR3: TGCAGCGTTGGACAACACCAGAACACTGAAGCTTTCTTT.

This clone was seen only once. V usage is TRBV19 and J usage is TRBJ1-1, with TRBD1 matching over 9 bases. CDR3 length: 14 amino acids. From germline, CDR1 is LNHDA and CDR2 SQIVND (reference sequence). The trim removed 5 bases at V and 8 bases at J, leaving 9 bases unmatched. DNA of the CDR3: TGTGCCAGTAGTTTTTTCCGGGACAGGGTGGAAGCTTTCTTT. This gives the protein CASSFFRDRVEAFF.

This rearrangement joins TRBV18 to TRBJ2-2; D might be TRBD1 (5 bases). This CDR3 comprises 14 residues. V lost 1 base and J lost 5, with 8 bases in between. The germline CDR1 and CDR2 sequences are KGHSH and LQKENI. CDR3 bases: TGTGCCAGCTCACCACGCGGACAAACCGGGGAGCTGTTTTTT. Protein sequence: CASSPRGQTGELFF.

The chain has TRBV7-8 and TRBJ1-1; TRBD1 agrees at 8 bases. The V gene end was trimmed by 7 bases and the J gene end by 4 bases; junction bases not matched to a gene: 11. Germline CDR1 reads SGHVS; CDR2 reads FQNEAQ. The CDR3 contains 15 residues. The CDR3 protein is CASTQGQGGGTEAFF. CDR3 nucleotides: TGTGCCAGCACCCAAGGACAGGGCGGCGGCACTGAAGCTTTCTTT.

The chain couples TRBV4-2 to TRBJ2-1; D possibly corresponds to TRBD2 (5 bases). The ends were cut back, 0 bases at V and 9 bases at J, with 12 bases in the middle. This CDR3 spans 14 amino acids. Germline CDR1 reads LGHNA; CDR2 reads YNFKEQ. The CDR3 sequence: CASSQDRRGSEQFF. Written as DNA, the CDR3 is TGTGCCAGCAGCCAAGATCGACGAGGGTCTGAGCAGTTCTTC.

About this clone: Germline is not matched at one junction end, which may reflect a read error. The V call is TRBV28, the J call TRBJ2-2; weak D call: TRBD2 (6 bases). CDR1 and CDR2 from the germline V gene are MDHEN and SYDVKM. CDR3 length equals 16 residues. CDR3 amino acids: CVSKEVGGSHTGELFF. As DNA, the CDR3 is TGTGTCAGCAAGGAGGTGGGGGGATCCCACACCGGGGAGCTGTTTTTT.

The genes are TRBV28 and TRBJ2-7; 7 nucleotides match TRBD1. CDR3 size: 14 residues. J was trimmed by 3 bases and V by 6 bases; bases with no gene match: 8. CDR1 is MDHEN and CDR2 is SYDVKM in the germline V gene. DNA of the CDR3: TGTGCCAGCAGCCCCGGACAGGTCGACTACGAGCAGTACTTC. Translating gives CASSPGQVDYEQYF.

The chain uses TRBV7-9 and TRBJ2-6; possible D gene TRBD2, 6 bases. Trimming removed 3 bases at V and 0 bases at J, with 6 bases between. The germline V gene has CDR1 SEHNR and CDR2 FQNEAQ (reference sequence). The CDR3 consists of 15 residues. The CDR3 region is CASSFGGSGANVLTF. CDR3 nucleotide sequence: TGTGCCAGCAGCTTCGGGGGCTCTGGGGCCAACGTCCTGACTTTC.

The sample holds a few counts of this clone. The V gene is TRBV5-1, the J gene TRBJ2-5; 7 nucleotides align to TRBD1. V shed 2 bases and J 3 bases; nucleotides not matched to a gene: 4. This CDR3 has 14 amino acids. Germline CDR1 SGHRS, CDR2 YFSETQ. In DNA form, the CDR3 reads TGCGCCAGCAGCTTCGTAGGGGGCGAAGAGACCCAGTACTTC. As protein: CASSFVGGEETQYF.

The chain has TRBV11-3 and TRBJ2-1, with 13 nucleotides matching TRBD2. The germline CDR1 and CDR2 sequences are SGHNT and YENEEA. V lost 1 base to trimming and J lost 3 bases; unmatched junction nucleotides: 6. CDR3 length: 18 amino acids. The CDR3 loop is CASSLVRTSGGFYNEQFF. DNA for the CDR3: TGTGCCAGCAGCTTAGTTAGGACTAGCGGGGGCTTCTACAATGAGCAGTTCTTC.

This clone was counted only a few times. The chain joins TRBV27 to TRBJ2-2; D is ambiguous. This CDR3 is 14 amino acids long. Between the trimmed V and J ends, which lost 2 bases and 4 bases, there was a span of 8 bases. Germline CDR1 reads MNHEY; CDR2 reads SMNVEV (reference sequence). CDR3 residues: CASSLVPSTGELFF. The DNA for the CDR3 is TGTGCCAGCAGTTTAGTCCCTTCCACCGGGGAGCTGTTTTTT.

V and J are TRBV10-3 and TRBJ1-4; possibly TRBD1 for D (5 bases). The CDR3 length is 14 residues. Germline CDR1 ENHRY, CDR2 SYGVKD. V lost 8 bases and J lost 2, with 12 bases in between. This CDR3 reads CAISPGGTNEKLFF. CDR3 DNA sequence: TGTGCCATCTCCCCGGGGGGGACTAATGAAAAACTGTTTTTT.

Only a few counts were recorded for this clone. The chain recombines TRBV5-6 with TRBJ2-4; no clear D. V was shortened by 1 base and J by 3 bases, with 11 bases between the two germline ends. Germline loops: CDR1 SGHDT, CDR2 YYEEEE. The CDR3 has 15 residues. This CDR3 reads CASSLTTTYKNIQYF. The DNA for the CDR3 is TGTGCCAGCAGCTTGACTACGACCTACAAAAACATTCAGTACTTC.

The chain carries TRBV4-2 and TRBJ1-2; D gene uncertain. Deletions cut 0 bases from V and 3 bases from J, with 11 bases between. This CDR3 has 15 residues. From germline, CDR1 is LGHNA and CDR2 YNFKEQ. The CDR3 region is CASSQDLKGDYGYTF. The CDR3, as DNA: TGTGCCAGCAGCCAAGATCTTAAAGGAGACTATGGCTACACCTTC.

DNA for the CDR3: TGTGCCAGTAGAACAGGGGTTACTGAAGCTTTCTTT. Translating gives CASRTGVTEAFF. J is TRBJ1-1 and V is TRBV19; TRBD1 agrees at 7 bases. V was clipped by 6 bases and J by 5 bases; unmatched bases: 3. The CDR3 has 12 residues. Germline lookup yields CDR1 LNHDA and CDR2 SQIVND (reference sequence).

In DNA, the CDR3 is TGTGCCAGCAGCTTAGTCTGCCGCTCTTGGCCCAGGGTTGACACAGATACGCAGTATTTT. Its protein is CASSLVCRSWPRVDTDTQYF. The genes are TRBV7-6 and TRBJ2-3; D may be TRBD1 (5 bases). The CDR3 sequence is 20 residues long. V gave up 1 base and J gave up 2 bases, with 25 bases separating them. Germline lookup yields CDR1 SGHVS and CDR2 FNYEAQ. Supplemented by reference TRBV7-6 and TRBJ2-3, the full variable domain reads GAGVSQSPRYKVTKRGQDVALRCDPISGHVSLYWYRQALGQGPEFLTYFNYEAQQDKSGLPNDRFSAERPEGSISTLTIQRTEQRDSAMYRCASSLVCRSWPRVDTDTQYFGPGTRLTVL.

The table lists this clone with a count of one. The chain recombines TRBV29-1 with TRBJ1-5, with D possibly TRBD1 on 6 matching bases. Germline values: CDR1 SQVTM, CDR2 ANQGSEA. The V end was cut by 7 bases, the J end by 9 bases, with 19 bases between. The CDR3 is 13 amino acids. For the CDR3, the DNA is TGCAGCGCCACAGGGACCCCCGATGGGCCCCAGCATTTT. Residues: CSATGTPDGPQHF.